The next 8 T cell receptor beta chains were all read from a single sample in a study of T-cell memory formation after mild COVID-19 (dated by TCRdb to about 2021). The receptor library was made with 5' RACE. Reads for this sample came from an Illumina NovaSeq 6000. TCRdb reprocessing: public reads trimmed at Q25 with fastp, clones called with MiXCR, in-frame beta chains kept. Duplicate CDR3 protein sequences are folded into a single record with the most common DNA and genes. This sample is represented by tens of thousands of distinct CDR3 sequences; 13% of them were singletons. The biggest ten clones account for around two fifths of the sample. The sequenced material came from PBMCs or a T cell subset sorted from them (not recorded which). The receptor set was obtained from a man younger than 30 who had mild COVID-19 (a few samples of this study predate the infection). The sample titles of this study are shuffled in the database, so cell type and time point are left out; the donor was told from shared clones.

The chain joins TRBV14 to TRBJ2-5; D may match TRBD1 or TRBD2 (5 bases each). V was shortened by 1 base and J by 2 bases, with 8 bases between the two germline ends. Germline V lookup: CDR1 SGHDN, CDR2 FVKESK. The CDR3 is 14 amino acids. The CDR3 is CASSQGWGQETQYF. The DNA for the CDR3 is TGTGCCAGCAGCCAAGGGTGGGGGCAAGAGACCCAGTACTTC.

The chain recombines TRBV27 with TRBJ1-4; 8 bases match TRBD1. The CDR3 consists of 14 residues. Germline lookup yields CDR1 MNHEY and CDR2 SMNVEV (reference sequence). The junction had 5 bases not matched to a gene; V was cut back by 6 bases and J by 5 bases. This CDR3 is CASRRTGINEKLFF. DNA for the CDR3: TGTGCCAGCAGGCGGACAGGGATAAATGAAAAACTGTTTTTT.

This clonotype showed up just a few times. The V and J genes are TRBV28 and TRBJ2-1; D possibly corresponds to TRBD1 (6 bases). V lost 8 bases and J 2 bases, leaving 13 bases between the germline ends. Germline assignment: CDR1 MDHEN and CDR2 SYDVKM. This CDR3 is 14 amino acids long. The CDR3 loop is CASGFQGTYNEQFF. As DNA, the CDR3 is TGTGCCAGCGGCTTTCAGGGGACCTACAATGAGCAGTTCTTC.

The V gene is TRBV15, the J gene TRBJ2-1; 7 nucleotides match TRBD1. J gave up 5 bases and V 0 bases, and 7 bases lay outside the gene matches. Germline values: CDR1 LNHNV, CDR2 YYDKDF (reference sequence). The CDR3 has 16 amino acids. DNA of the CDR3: TGTGCCACCAGCAGAGATGGAGTACAGGGGAACAATGAGCAGTTCTTC. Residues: CATSRDGVQGNNEQFF. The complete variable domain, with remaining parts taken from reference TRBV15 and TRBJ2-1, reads DAMVIQNPRYQVTQFGKPVTLSCSQTLNHNVMYWYQQKSSQAPKLLFHYYDKDFNNEADTPDNFQSRRPNTSFCFLDIRSPGLGDTAMYLCATSRDGVQGNNEQFFGPGTRLTVL.

The CDR3 reads CASSQRTGNSPLHF. Written as DNA, the CDR3 is TGTGCCAGCAGCCAAAGGACAGGGAATTCACCCCTCCACTTT. This chain joins TRBV3-1 and TRBJ1-6, with 8 bases matching TRBD1. Losses at the gene ends were 2 bases for V and 7 bases for J; bases not matched to a gene: 1. Germline lookup yields CDR1 LGHDT and CDR2 YNNKEL (reference sequence). The CDR3 runs to 14 residues.

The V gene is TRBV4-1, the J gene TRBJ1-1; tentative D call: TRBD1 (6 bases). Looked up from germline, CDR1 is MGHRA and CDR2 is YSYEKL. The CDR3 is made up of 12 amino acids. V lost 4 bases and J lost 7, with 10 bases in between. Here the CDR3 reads CASSPQGIEAFF. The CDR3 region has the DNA TGCGCCAGCAGCCCGCAGGGGATTGAAGCTTTCTTT.

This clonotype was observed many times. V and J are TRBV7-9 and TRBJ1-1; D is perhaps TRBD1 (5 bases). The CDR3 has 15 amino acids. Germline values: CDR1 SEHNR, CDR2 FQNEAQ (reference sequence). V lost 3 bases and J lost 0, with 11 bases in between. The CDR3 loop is CASSFEGFMNTEAFF. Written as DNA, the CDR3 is TGTGCCAGCAGCTTCGAGGGGTTCATGAACACTGAAGCTTTCTTT.

In DNA form, the CDR3 reads TGTGCCATCAGTACGGTTAGCACAGATACGCAGTATTTT. Translating gives CAISTVSTDTQYF. The rearrangement uses TRBV10-3 and TRBJ2-3; D not resolved. Germline assignment: CDR1 ENHRY and CDR2 SYGVKD. Trimming stripped 5 bases from V and 0 bases from J, with 6 bases between. CDR3 length equals 13 residues.